This TCR beta chain was captured by sequencing in a study of T cells in Graves' hyperthyroidism and ophthalmopathy. For the study at large: Initial diagnosis, before any treatment, was when peripheral blood was collected.

Orbital computed tomography, thyroid ultrasound, serum thyroxine and TRAb, and clinical symptoms together informed the diagnoses. Extraction of PBMCs used approximately 10 ml of fresh peripheral blood. This clonotype was observed many times. RNA transcripts served as the template for amplifying TCR beta CDR3 regions. The TCR CDR3 was amplified in a first-round RT-PCR using the HTBI primer set. TCRdb passed the multiplex PCR reads through MiXCR, listing each CDR3 protein once. The sample lists under 350,000 distinct CDR3 sequences; approximately 15% were seen once. Specimen: blood. The sequence was collected from a woman in her sixties or seventies with Graves' ophthalmopathy.

The CDR3, as DNA: TGTGCCAGCAGCTTATGGGGGAATGGCTACACCTTC. It codes for CASSLWGNGYTF. V is TRBV5-6 and J is TRBJ1-2; D possibly corresponds to TRBD1 (5 bases). This CDR3 is 12 amino acids long. V was pared by 2 bases and J by 6 bases, with 8 bases between. Germline CDR1 is SGHDT and CDR2 is YYEEEE.